This T cell receptor (beta chain) is drawn from a study of shared clonotypes between healthy human individuals. Study findings and constraints: Naive subsets typically showed greater estimated richness than memory subsets.

In replicate PCRs of sorted subsets, roughly 210 ng DNA, roughly 31,000 T cell genomes, was used. Method: immunoSEQ multiplex PCR; TCRdb's copy keeps in-frame clones and lacks some. The sample carries approximately 340,000 clones, approximately 74% recorded once. This clone showed up many times. What it binds is unknown. Adult Caucasians living in Nashville, Tennessee made up all of the donors. From CD4+ cells came CD45RA+ naive and CD45RA-negative memory subsets. Germline V CDR1 and CDR2: MNHEY, SVGAGI. Deletions cut 10 bases from V and 3 bases from J, with 14 bases between. The CDR3 is 13 residues long.

The receptor comes from a man aged 30-40 years in good health. The chain has TRBV6-5 and TRBJ2-3; D not resolved. Material: memory CD4+ T cells sorted from blood. Documented subset: CD45RA-negative fraction. As DNA, the CDR3 is TGTGCCACCCGGACGGCGACAACAGATACGCAGTATTTT. Its translation is CATRTATTDTQYF.